One sample yielded the 14 T cell receptor beta chains listed below, sequenced in a study of blood T cell repertoires in COVID-19. Assay used: immunoSEQ multiplex PCR; TCRdb lists only in-frame clones, some missing. The table has about 110,000 clones, around 64% seen once. Sequences were obtained from peripheral blood. Every receptor here comes from a woman aged 40 to 50 with acute or convalescent COVID-19.

The chain employs TRBV29-1 and TRBJ2-3; TRBD1 might be the D (6 bases). The V end lost 6 bases, the J end lost 0 bases, and 13 bases lay between the germline ends. The germline gives CDR1 SQVTM, CDR2 ANQGSEA. This CDR3 spans 14 amino acids. CDR3 amino acids: CSVRTAHSTDTQYF. The CDR3 bases are TGCAGCGTCAGGACAGCGCATAGCACAGATACGCAGTATTTT.

The chain combines TRBV5-6 with TRBJ2-7; possibly TRBD1 for D (6 bases). Trimming took 4 bases from V and 0 from J, leaving 14 bases between them. CDR3 length equals 15 residues. Germline values: CDR1 SGHDT, CDR2 YYEEEE. The CDR3 DNA reads as TGTGCCAGCAGCCCGATGACAGGCCTCTCCTACGAGCAGTACTTC. Amino acid sequence: CASSPMTGLSYEQYF.

The chain is built from TRBV7-9 and TRBJ2-1; 10 positions agree with TRBD2. The V gene's germline CDR1 is SEHNR and CDR2 FQNEAQ (reference sequence). V gave up 5 bases and J gave up 4 bases; unmatched junction bases: 14. This CDR3 has 18 amino acids. The CDR3, as DNA: TGTGCCAGCAGCCCACGGGCTAGCGGGGGCCCGGCGTACAATGAGCAGTTCTTC. Translating gives CASSPRASGGPAYNEQFF.

This clone occurred a few times. J is TRBJ1-2 and V is TRBV6-6; 9 bases match TRBD1. The junction had 4 bases not matched to a gene; V was cut back by 5 bases and J by 3 bases. Germline values: CDR1 MNHNY, CDR2 SVGAGI (reference sequence). The CDR3 totals 14 residues. CDR3 region: CASSRTGVDYGYTF. In DNA, the CDR3 is TGTGCCAGCAGTAGGACAGGGGTCGACTATGGCTACACCTTC.

The V call is TRBV6-5, the J call TRBJ2-1; weak D call: TRBD2 (6 bases). Trimming took 0 bases from V and 8 from J, leaving 14 bases between them. CDR3 length: 15 amino acids. Germline CDR1 is MNHEY and CDR2 is SVGAGI. CDR3 sequence reads: CASSYSGRPWDEQFF. As DNA, the CDR3 is TGTGCCAGCAGTTACTCGGGGAGGCCTTGGGATGAGCAGTTCTTC.

The genes are TRBV18 and TRBJ2-7; possible D gene TRBD2, 6 bases. This CDR3 has 12 residues. V was clipped by 1 base and J by 7 bases, with 8 bases between them. The germline CDR1 and CDR2 sequences are KGHSH and LQKENI. CDR3 sequence reads: CASSPREEEQYF. CDR3 DNA sequence: TGTGCCAGCTCACCACGGGAGGAAGAGCAGTACTTC.

This chain joins TRBV28 and TRBJ2-7; tentative D call: TRBD1 (5 bases). The CDR3 totals 16 residues. V was trimmed by 5 bases and J by 2 bases, leaving 19 bases between them. Germline values: CDR1 MDHEN, CDR2 SYDVKM. The CDR3 bases are TGTGCCAGCAGTCTGGCCAGGGAAGTTCAAACCTACGAGCAGTACTTC. Amino acids: CASSLAREVQTYEQYF.

This chain links TRBV21-1 with TRBJ1-6. TRBV21-1 is termed a pseudogene. The CDR3 consists of 15 residues. The CDR3 reads CASSISGSVGSPLHF. In DNA form, the CDR3 reads TGTGCCAGCAGCATTTCGGGAAGCGTGGGGTCACCCCTCCACTTT.

J is TRBJ1-5 and V is TRBV7-2; TRBD1 aligns across 8 bases. The CDR3 consists of 14 residues. With 5 bases clipped from V and 5 bases from J, the junction kept 5 bases outside the gene matches. Germline loops: CDR1 SGHTA, CDR2 FQGNSA. The CDR3: CASSRDRGDQPQHF. CDR3 sequence (DNA): TGTGCCAGCAGCCGTGACAGGGGAGATCAGCCCCAGCATTTT.

V gene TRBV3-1 (or the pseudogene TRBV3-2) combines with J gene TRBJ1-2, with 7 bases identical to TRBD1. The CDR3 has 15 residues. V shed 3 bases, J shed 5 bases, and the junction held 9 bases outside the gene matches. Germline-derived CDR1 and CDR2 are LGHDT and YNNKEL (reference sequence). The CDR3 spells CASSQGPGTAYGYTF. Written as DNA, the CDR3 is TGTGCCAGCAGCCAGGGCCCCGGGACAGCGTATGGCTACACCTTC.

The rearrangement uses TRBV7-9 and TRBJ1-1; TRBD1 matches 8 bases. The trim removed 5 bases at V and 7 bases at J, leaving 6 bases unmatched. The CDR3 extends over 13 amino acids. In germline, CDR1 is SEHNR, CDR2 FQNEAQ (reference sequence). CDR3: CASSQTGDGEAFF. In DNA, the CDR3 is TGTGCCAGCAGCCAGACAGGGGACGGTGAAGCTTTCTTT.

This clone has a handful of counts. The chain combines TRBV6-5 with TRBJ2-7; TRBD1 matches 10 bases. The length of the CDR3 is 14 residues. The germline V gene encodes CDR1 MNHEY and CDR2 SVGAGI. The V and J ends lost 7 bases and 3 bases, in that order; junction bases with no gene match: 6. DNA of the CDR3: TGTGCCAGCACGCCCGGACAGGGGGGCTACGAGCAGTACTTC. It translates to CASTPGQGGYEQYF.

The rearrangement links TRBV20-1 to TRBJ2-7, with D possibly matching TRBD1 (6 bases). V was clipped by 3 bases and J by 6 bases, with 15 bases between them. The CDR3 has 13 amino acids. Germline CDR1 DFQATT, CDR2 SNEGSKA (reference sequence). The chain's CDR3 is CSASSYRGGEQYF. CDR3 nucleotide sequence: TGCAGTGCTAGTTCGTACAGAGGGGGCGAGCAGTACTTC.

This clone has a handful of counts. The CDR3 sequence: CASSLVPDYEQYF. CDR3 nucleotides: TGCGCCAGCAGCTTGGTCCCAGACTACGAGCAGTACTTC. This sequence joins TRBV5-1 and TRBJ2-7; D unclear. Deletions cut 0 bases from V and 3 bases from J, with 7 bases between. The CDR3 extends over 13 amino acids. Looked up from germline, CDR1 is SGHRS and CDR2 is YFSETQ. Combining the CDR3 with reference TRBV5-1 and TRBJ2-7 gives the whole variable domain KAGVTQTPRYLIKTRGQQVTLSCSPISGHRSVSWYQQTPGQGLQFLFEYFSETQRNKGNFPGRFSGRQFSNSRSEMNVSTLELGDSALYLCASSLVPDYEQYFGPGTRLTVT.